One sample yielded the 28 T cell receptor beta chains listed below, sequenced in a study of spatial heterogeneity in lung cancer. Notes on the study in general: The number of expanded tumor alpha and beta chains correlated with mutation number.

Using its own MiXCR run on the 5' RACE reads, TCRdb lists one record per CDR3 protein. This sample has around 20,000 distinct CDR3 sequences, with 5.5% to 6% found just once. Antigens for these TCRs are unknown. Specified time point: sample taken at primary tumor resection. The specimen was lung tumor tissue, collected at surgery. All receptors come from a female donor with early-stage non-small cell lung cancer.

This clonotype was seen only a few times. This sequence joins TRBV19 and TRBJ1-2; 7 bases match TRBD1. The germline V gene encodes CDR1 LNHDA and CDR2 SQIVND (reference sequence). The CDR3 covers 13 residues. J lost 8 bases, V lost 7 bases, and 10 bases had no gene match. CDR3 sequence (DNA): TGTGCCAGTACCCTCGGCAGGGGGTTCGGCTACACCTTC. This sequence encodes CASTLGRGFGYTF.

Many counts were recorded for this clonotype. This chain joins TRBV7-2 and TRBJ2-7; no clear D. The germline V gene encodes CDR1 SGHTA and CDR2 FQGNSA. V lost 0 bases to trimming and J lost 7 bases, with 10 bases between them. The CDR3 is 13 amino acids. CDR3 bases: TGTGCCAGCAGCTTAGCGCTCGGGTTAGAGCAGTACTTC. As protein: CASSLALGLEQYF.

This clonotype has a count of ten or more. The J gene is TRBJ2-2, the V gene TRBV3-1; TRBD2 matches 8 bases. The CDR3 runs 14 residues. Germline V gives CDR1 LGHDT, CDR2 YNNKEL (reference sequence). V trimming: 4 bases; J trimming: 6 bases; junction bases outside the gene matches: 4. This CDR3 reads CASSLSGLAGELFF. The CDR3 bases are TGTGCCAGCAGCCTGTCGGGACTAGCCGGGGAGCTGTTTTTT. Using reference TRBV3-1 and TRBJ2-2 for the parts outside the CDR3, the full variable domain is DTAVSQTPKYLVTQMGNDKSIKCEQNLGHDTMYWYKQDSKKFLKIMFSYNNKELIINETVPNRFSPKSPDKAHLNLHINSLELGDSAVYFCASSLSGLAGELFFGEGSRLTVL.

This clonotype was seen many times. The chain carries TRBV9 and TRBJ2-3; perhaps TRBD1 as D (6 bases). This CDR3 is 16 amino acids long. Germline-derived CDR1 and CDR2 are SGDLS and YYNGEE. The V and J ends lost 1 base and 4 bases respectively, with 16 bases between them. The CDR3 DNA sequence: TGTGCCAGCAGCGTAATAGGGGGAGAGAGGGCAGATACGCAGTATTTT. Translation gives CASSVIGGERADTQYF.

The table lists this clonotype with a few counts. V usage is TRBV20-1 and J usage is TRBJ2-1; 13 nucleotides match TRBD2. The CDR3 extends over 15 amino acids. Per germline, CDR1 DFQATT and CDR2 SNEGSKA (reference sequence). V lost 6 bases and J lost 6; bases outside the gene matches: 8. This CDR3 reads CSAGGGLAGLNEQFF. The CDR3, as DNA: TGCAGTGCAGGGGGGGGACTAGCGGGACTCAATGAGCAGTTCTTC.

This clonotype was seen many times. This chain joins TRBV5-1 and TRBJ2-5; 7 nucleotides align to TRBD1. This CDR3 comprises 15 residues. Germline trimming cut 0 bases from V and 5 bases from J; bases unmatched to any gene: 7. Per germline, CDR1 SGHRS and CDR2 YFSETQ. The CDR3 is CASSLATGPGETQYF. In DNA form, the CDR3 reads TGCGCCAGCAGCTTGGCGACAGGGCCAGGGGAGACCCAGTACTTC.

In this sample, this clonotype turned up many times. The rearrangement uses TRBV6-2 or TRBV6-3 and TRBJ2-1; D is possibly TRBD2 (5 bases). The germline V gene encodes CDR1 MNHEY and CDR2 SVGEGT. V lost 4 bases, J lost 3 bases, and 16 bases lay in between. The length of the CDR3 is 16 residues. CDR3: CASSLRTGNFYNEQFF. Written as DNA, the CDR3 is TGTGCCAGCAGTTTGCGGACGGGGAACTTCTACAATGAGCAGTTCTTC.

Details on this clonotype: This may stem from a read error, because a much larger clone lies one nucleotide away. V and J are TRBV7-9 and TRBJ2-5; 8 bases map to TRBD2. The CDR3 covers 15 residues. The germline V gene encodes CDR1 SEHNR and CDR2 FQNEAQ (reference sequence). The CDR3 reads CASSFPSGHQETHYF. CDR3 DNA: TGTGCCAGCAGCTTCCCTAGCGGGCATCAAGAGACCCATTACTTC. Full variable domain (missing parts from reference TRBV7-9 and TRBJ2-5): DTGVSQNPRHKITKRGQNVTFRCDPISEHNRLYWYRQTLGQGPEFLTYFQNEAQLEKSRLLSDRFSAERPKGSFSTLEIQRTEQGDSAMYLCASSFPSGHQETHYFGPGTRLLVL.

The chain employs TRBV6-4 and TRBJ2-1; 9 bases agree with TRBD1. This CDR3 has 14 amino acids. Trimming removed 3 bases from V and 10 bases from J; junction bases left unmatched: 7. Germline V gives CDR1 MRHNA, CDR2 SNTAGT. DNA of the CDR3: TGTGCCAGCAGTGAAGGGACAGGGTATAGGGAGCAGTTCTTC. Amino acid sequence: CASSEGTGYREQFF.

This clonotype was observed many times. V and J are TRBV10-3 and TRBJ2-7, with TRBD1 matching over 11 bases. There are 16 residues in the CDR3. The junction had 11 bases not matched to a gene; V was cut back by 6 bases and J by 4 bases. Germline-derived CDR1 and CDR2 are ENHRY and SYGVKD. The chain's CDR3 is CAISRTGTGGGYEQYF. CDR3 DNA: TGTGCCATCAGCAGAACCGGGACAGGGGGAGGGTACGAGCAGTACTTC.

There are many counts of this clonotype. The V call is TRBV28, the J call TRBJ2-3, with 10 bases lining up with TRBD2. Germline V gene sequence: CDR1 MDHEN, CDR2 SYDVKM. Trimming took 11 bases from V and 1 from J; bases not matched to a gene: 3. CDR3 length: 13 amino acids. The chain's CDR3 is CAGGTSGTDTQYF. The CDR3 DNA reads TGTGCCGGGGGGACTAGCGGCACAGATACGCAGTATTTT.

This clonotype has only a few counts. The V and J genes are TRBV30 and TRBJ2-7, with D unclear. Germline CDR1 and CDR2: GTSNPN and SVGIG (reference sequence). V shed 1 base and J shed 0 bases, with 7 bases lying between them. The CDR3 is 13 amino acids. CDR3 DNA sequence: TGTGCCTGGAGTGAAGGATCCTCCTACGAGCAGTACTTC. Translated: CAWSEGSSYEQYF.

This clonotype was observed many times. The chain is built from TRBV24-1 and TRBJ2-2, with unresolved D. V shed 3 bases and J shed 3 bases, with 10 bases lying between them. The germline V gene has CDR1 KGHDR and CDR2 SFDVKD. This CDR3 has 15 residues. The CDR3 region is CATSDPQRDTGELFF. The CDR3 region has the DNA TGTGCCACCAGTGATCCCCAGCGAGACACCGGGGAGCTGTTTTTT.

This clonotype showed up many times. The gene calls are TRBV5-1 and TRBJ1-1; D is ambiguous. The CDR3 contains 12 residues. CDR1 is SGHRS, CDR2 YFSETQ, per germline. Deletions cut 0 bases from V and 7 bases from J, with 7 bases between. CDR3 loop: CASSLDQREAFF. CDR3 DNA sequence: TGCGCCAGCAGCTTGGATCAACGTGAAGCTTTCTTT.

This clonotype was picked up many times. This sequence joins TRBV7-9 and TRBJ2-7; possibly TRBD1 for D (5 bases). V lost 8 bases and J 2 bases, leaving 16 bases between the germline ends. CDR1 SEHNR and CDR2 FQNEAQ come from the germline V gene (reference sequence). The CDR3 loop spans 14 amino acids. This CDR3 is CASPWGYWTYEQYF. CDR3 nucleotides: TGTGCCAGCCCCTGGGGCTACTGGACCTACGAGCAGTACTTC.

This clonotype showed up many times. J is TRBJ2-2 and V is TRBV7-8; D gene ambiguous. The CDR3 length is 14 residues. Germline values: CDR1 SGHVS, CDR2 FQNEAQ. The V gene lost 5 bases and the J gene lost 4 bases, with 11 bases spanning the gap. The CDR3 DNA follows: TGTGCCAGCAGCCTAAGGTCGAGCACCGGGGAGCTGTTTTTT. The encoded protein is CASSLRSSTGELFF.

This clonotype was observed many times. The chain carries TRBV20-1 and TRBJ2-7, with D uncertain. The CDR3 is 14 residues long. CDR1 is DFQATT, CDR2 SNEGSKA, per germline (reference sequence). The V and J ends lost 0 bases and 6 bases respectively, with 15 bases between them. CDR3 sequence: CSARESEGRPEQYF. CDR3 sequence (DNA): TGCAGTGCTAGAGAATCAGAAGGCCGGCCCGAGCAGTACTTC.

This clonotype was counted at least ten times. This rearrangement joins TRBV27 to TRBJ2-3, with D perhaps matching TRBD2 (5 bases). The ends were cut back, 7 bases at V and 4 bases at J, with 21 bases in the middle. Germline V gene data show CDR1 as MNHEY and CDR2 as SMNVEV (reference sequence). The CDR3 length is 16 residues. CDR3 sequence reads: CASILRAHNGADTQYF. DNA for the CDR3: TGTGCCAGCATTCTCCGGGCCCATAACGGGGCAGATACGCAGTATTTT.

This clonotype was seen many times. The junction departs from the called germline gene at one end, perhaps through a read error. The rearrangement joins TRBV7-7 to TRBJ2-7; 11 bases fit TRBD1. CDR1 is SSHAT, CDR2 FNYEAQ, per germline (reference sequence). CDR3 size: 15 residues. The CDR3 nucleotides read TGTGCTAGCAGCCCCGGGACAGGGGGAACCTACGAGCAGTACTTC. The encoded protein is CASSPGTGGTYEQYF.

This clonotype showed up many times. This chain links TRBV29-1 with TRBJ2-7; D is unclear. This CDR3 is 10 amino acids long. With 6 bases removed from V and 4 bases from J, the gap between germline ends came to 7 bases. Germline assignment: CDR1 SQVTM and CDR2 ANQGSEA. The CDR3 loop reads CSVIYYEQYF. The CDR3 DNA reads as TGCAGCGTAATCTATTACGAGCAGTACTTC.

This clonotype was seen ten or more times. The V gene is TRBV6-2 or TRBV6-3, the J gene TRBJ2-2, with D unclear. The V gene lost 6 bases and the J gene lost 8 bases, with 13 bases spanning the gap. CDR1 and CDR2 (germline): MNHEY, SVGEGT. The CDR3 runs to 13 residues. In DNA form, the CDR3 reads TGTGCCAGCAGCCCCCCGATGGTTGGGGAGCTGTTTTTT. Amino acid sequence: CASSPPMVGELFF.

This clonotype was recorded many times. The chain employs TRBV21-1 and TRBJ1-6; the D call in the table, TRBD1, was not verified against the DNA. TRBV21-1 corresponds to a pseudogene. There are 20 residues in the CDR3. The CDR3 DNA sequence: TGTGCCAGCAGCAAAGAAAATGGGCAGGGGACACAGAACCGAAGTTCACCCCTCCACTTT. Translated: CASSKENGQGTQNRSSPLHF.

This clonotype was counted many times. This rearrangement joins TRBV24-1 to TRBJ2-1, with a tentative D call TRBD2 (6 bases). V lost 10 bases and J 0 bases, leaving 12 bases between the germline ends. The CDR3 covers 14 residues. CDR1 KGHDR and CDR2 SFDVKD come from the germline V gene. The CDR3 DNA reads TGTGCCACTAGCGGTCCGAGCTCCTACAATGAGCAGTTCTTC. Translated: CATSGPSSYNEQFF.

This clonotype was found once. J is TRBJ2-6 and V is TRBV25-1, with a tentative D call TRBD1 (6 bases). There are 14 residues in the CDR3. Germline V gene sequence: CDR1 MGHDK, CDR2 SYGVNS. Deletions cut 7 bases from V and 4 bases from J, with 11 bases between. CDR3 DNA: TGTGCCAGCATAGGACAGAGGGGGGCCAACGTCCTGACTTTC. Its translation is CASIGQRGANVLTF.

This clonotype was detected ten times or more. The chain employs TRBV4-1 and TRBJ2-7; 8 bases match TRBD1. V gave up 0 bases and J gave up 4 bases; unmatched junction bases: 11. The CDR3 is 17 residues long. CDR1 is MGHRA and CDR2 is YSYEKL in the germline V gene. CDR3 sequence reads: CASSQELPRGQEYEQYF. The CDR3 DNA follows: TGCGCCAGCAGCCAAGAGTTGCCTCGGGGACAGGAGTACGAGCAGTACTTC.

The table lists this clonotype with many counts. V gene TRBV28 combines with J gene TRBJ2-1; a weak D match, TRBD2 (6 bases). In germline, CDR1 is MDHEN, CDR2 SYDVKM. Trimming removed 7 bases from V and 7 bases from J, with 20 bases in between. The CDR3 spans 15 residues. DNA of the CDR3: TGTGCCAGCACTCCTCCTACCGGGAGTGGTAATGAGCAGTTCTTC. This translates into CASTPPTGSGNEQFF.

Sample share makes this clonotype medium-sized. V and J are TRBV9 and TRBJ2-2; 14 bases fit TRBD2. The V and J ends lost 4 bases and 7 bases, in that order; junction bases with no gene match: 9. Per the germline V gene, CDR1 is SGDLS and CDR2 is YYNGEE. This CDR3 has 17 residues. CDR3 in amino acids: CASSPGLAGARGGELFF. As DNA, the CDR3 is TGTGCCAGCAGCCCGGGACTAGCGGGAGCCCGAGGCGGGGAGCTGTTTTTT.

In regard to this clonotype: Being one base from a much bigger clone, this may be a read error. The rearrangement uses TRBV20-1 and TRBJ1-6; TRBD1 might be the D (6 bases). CDR1 and CDR2 from the germline V gene are DFQATT and SNEGSKA (reference sequence). CDR3 length: 12 amino acids. The CDR3 sequence: CCAKPQGMLLHF. The DNA for the CDR3 is TGCTGTGCCAAACCCCAGGGGATGCTCCTCCACTTT.